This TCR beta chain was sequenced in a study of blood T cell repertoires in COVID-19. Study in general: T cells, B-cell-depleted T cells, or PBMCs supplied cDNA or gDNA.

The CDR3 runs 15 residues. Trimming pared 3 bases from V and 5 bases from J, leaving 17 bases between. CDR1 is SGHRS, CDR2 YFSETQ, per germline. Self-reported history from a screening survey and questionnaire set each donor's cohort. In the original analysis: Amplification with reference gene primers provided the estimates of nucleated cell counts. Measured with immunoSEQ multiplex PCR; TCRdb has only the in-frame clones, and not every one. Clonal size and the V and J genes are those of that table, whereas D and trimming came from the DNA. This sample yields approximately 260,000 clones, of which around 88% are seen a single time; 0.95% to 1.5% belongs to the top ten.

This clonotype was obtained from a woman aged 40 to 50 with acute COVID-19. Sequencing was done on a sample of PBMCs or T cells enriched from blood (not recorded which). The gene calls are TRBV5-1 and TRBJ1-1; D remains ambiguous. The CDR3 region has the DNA TGCGCCAGCAGCTCCCACCAGACGGTGAGGACTGAAGCTTTCTTT. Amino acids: CASSSHQTVRTEAFF. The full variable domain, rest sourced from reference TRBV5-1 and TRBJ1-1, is KAGVTQTPRYLIKTRGQQVTLSCSPISGHRSVSWYQQTPGQGLQFLFEYFSETQRNKGNFPGRFSGRQFSNSRSEMNVSTLELGDSALYLCASSSHQTVRTEAFFGQGTRLTVV.